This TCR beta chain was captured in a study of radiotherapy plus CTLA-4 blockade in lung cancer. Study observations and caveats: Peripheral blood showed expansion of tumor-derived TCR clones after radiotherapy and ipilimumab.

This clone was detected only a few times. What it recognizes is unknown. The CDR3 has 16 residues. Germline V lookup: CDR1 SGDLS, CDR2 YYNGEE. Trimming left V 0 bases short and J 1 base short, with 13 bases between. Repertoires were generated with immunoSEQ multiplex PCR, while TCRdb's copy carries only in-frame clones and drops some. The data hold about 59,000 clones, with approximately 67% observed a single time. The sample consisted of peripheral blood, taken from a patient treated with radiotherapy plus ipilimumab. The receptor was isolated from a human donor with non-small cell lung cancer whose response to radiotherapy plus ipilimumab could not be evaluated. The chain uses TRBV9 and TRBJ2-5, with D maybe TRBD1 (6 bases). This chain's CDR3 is CASSVAPQGIQETQYF. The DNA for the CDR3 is TGTGCCAGCAGCGTAGCCCCACAGGGTATCCAAGAGACCCAGTACTTC.